Shown below are 29 T cell receptor beta chains from a single sample sequenced in a study of regulatory T cells in long-lasting Graves disease. Both iRepertoire HTBI primers and Arm-PCR of CDR3 regions were used to build the TCR beta libraries. TCRdb re-called the multiplex PCR reads with MiXCR, one entry per CDR3 protein. The sample yields about 620,000 distinct CDR3 sequences, about 15% seen once. Stated time point: newly diagnosed GD, antithyroid drugs for less than 3 months. The TCR library was made from RNA extracted from PBMCs. These data also featured in a second study, about T cells in Graves' hyperthyroidism and ophthalmopathy.

Here the sequenced sample was peripheral blood mononuclear cells (PBMCs), taken at new diagnosis, from a patient treated with antithyroid drugs. The receptor source for this set is a woman in her twenties or thirties with Graves disease.

This clonotype was counted between two and nine times. V usage is TRBV6-1 and J usage is TRBJ1-5; D is undetermined. Trimming took 6 bases from V and 5 from J, leaving 14 bases between them. In germline, CDR1 is MNHNS, CDR2 SASEGT. This CDR3 is 14 amino acids long. The CDR3 nucleotides read TGTGCCAGCAGGGAGTTCGGGTCCCATCAGCCCCAGCATTTT. As protein: CASREFGSHQPQHF.

Many counts were recorded for this clonotype. The CDR3 spells CASSLVSADTQYF. The CDR3 nucleotides are TGTGCCAGCAGCTTAGTAAGCGCAGATACGCAGTATTTT. The rearrangement links TRBV11-2 to TRBJ2-3; D call uncertain. V shed 1 base and J shed 4 bases, with 6 bases lying between them. This CDR3 region has 13 residues. Germline-derived CDR1 and CDR2 are SGHAT and FQNNGV.

This clonotype was seen at least ten times. This chain connects TRBV2 to TRBJ2-1; 7 positions agree with TRBD2. CDR1 is SNHLY and CDR2 is FYNNEI in the germline V gene. The V and J ends lost 0 bases and 2 bases, in that order; junction bases with no gene match: 1. The CDR3 is made up of 15 amino acids. DNA of the CDR3: TGTGCCAGCAGTGAAGCGGGAGGGACCTACAATGAGCAGTTCTTC. This gives the protein CASSEAGGTYNEQFF.

In its sample, this clonotype was seen many times. CDR3 DNA: TGTGCCAGCAGTCCCCCGGGACTAGCGGGGGGGCGTGGGCAGTTCTTC. As protein: CASSPPGLAGGRGQFF. The chain is built from TRBV6-1 and TRBJ2-1, with 16 bases aligning to TRBD2. The CDR3 totals 16 residues. Germline CDR1 is MNHNS and CDR2 is SASEGT. The ends lost 5 bases at V and 12 bases at J; junction bases unmatched: 10.

V usage is TRBV7-6 and J usage is TRBJ2-5; D is unresolved. This CDR3 has 14 amino acids. Germline V CDR1 and CDR2: SGHVS, FNYEAQ. Trimming took off 4 bases at V and 4 bases at J, with 13 bases between the two ends. In DNA, the CDR3 is TGTGCCAGCAGCTCCACATGGACGCGAGAGACCCAGTACTTC. Translated, it gives CASSSTWTRETQYF.

This clonotype came up many times. The genes are TRBV20-1 and TRBJ2-5; 11 nucleotides match TRBD2. Trimming at V came to 4 bases and at J to 3 bases, leaving 7 bases not matched to a gene. The CDR3 is made up of 15 amino acids. CDR1 is DFQATT and CDR2 is SNEGSKA in the germline V gene (reference sequence). CDR3 in amino acids: CSAKDSGRGEETQYF. CDR3 DNA sequence: TGCAGTGCTAAGGATAGCGGGAGGGGAGAAGAGACCCAGTACTTC.

In the case of this clonotype: Germline is not matched at one junction end, which may reflect a read error. The chain employs TRBV9 and TRBJ1-1; maybe TRBD1 (6 bases). CDR3 length equals 16 residues. Germline V CDR1 and CDR2: SGDLS, YYNGEE. DNA of the CDR3: TGTGCCAACAGCGCCCGAATAGGACAGCCGAACACTGAAGCTTTCTTT. Its protein is CANSARIGQPNTEAFF.

This clonotype was recorded many times. V and J are TRBV11-2 and TRBJ2-7; 7 nucleotides agree with TRBD2. This CDR3 comprises 15 residues. The V gene end was trimmed by 5 bases and the J gene end by 0 bases; junction bases not matched to a gene: 7. Germline assignment: CDR1 SGHAT and CDR2 FQNNGV. In DNA form, the CDR3 reads TGTGCCAGCAGCCCCGGTGGCGGGAGCTCCTACGAGCAGTACTTC. Protein sequence: CASSPGGGSSYEQYF.

This clonotype was observed a single time. V usage is TRBV5-6 and J usage is TRBJ2-3; weak D call: TRBD1 (6 bases). The CDR3 totals 15 residues. From germline, CDR1 is SGHDT and CDR2 YYEEEE. The ends were cut back, 3 bases at V and 0 bases at J, with 11 bases in the middle. For the CDR3, the DNA is TGTGCCAGCAGCTCAGACAGGAGTAGCACAGATACGCAGTATTTT. Its translation is CASSSDRSSTDTQYF.

Turning to this clonotype: Just one base apart from a much larger clone, this may be a read error. The chain carries TRBV6-1 and TRBJ2-2, with a possible D match to TRBD2 (5 bases). Looked up from germline, CDR1 is MNHNS and CDR2 is SASEGT. The CDR3 is 15 residues long. The CDR3 DNA sequence: TGTGCCAGCAGAGCCGGACTCATGAACACCGGGGAGCTGCTTTTT. The encoded protein is CASRAGLMNTGELLF.

The rearrangement uses TRBV2 and TRBJ2-1, with 9 positions matching TRBD2. The CDR3 totals 20 residues. Per germline, CDR1 SNHLY and CDR2 FYNNEI. Trimming cost V 4 bases and J 7 bases; bases outside gene matches: 23. In DNA form, the CDR3 reads TGTGCCAGCAGTGGACCACGTGAGGTTACTAGCGGGCCGGTGTCGAATGAGCAGTTCTTC. It translates to CASSGPREVTSGPVSNEQFF.

The V gene is TRBV20-1, the J gene TRBJ1-1, with TRBD1 as a possible D gene (6 bases). The CDR3 covers 14 residues. Germline V gene lookup returns CDR1 DFQATT and CDR2 SNEGSKA (reference sequence). V was cut by 1 base and J by 6 bases, with 15 bases left in between. DNA of the CDR3: TGCAGTGCTAGAGGGGGGGGGCGCTTTTCTGAAGCTTTCTTT. Translated, it gives CSARGGGRFSEAFF.

This clonotype was picked up a small number of times. CDR3 loop: CTGHLNRDRRETQYF. DNA for the CDR3: TGCACCGGACACTTGAACAGGGATCGAAGGGAGACCCAGTACTTC. V usage is TRBV29-1 and J usage is TRBJ2-5; maybe TRBD1 (6 bases). CDR3 length: 15 amino acids. Per germline, CDR1 SQVTM and CDR2 ANQGSEA.

A word on this clonotype: This may come from a read error, since a much larger clone is one base off. This chain connects TRBV19 to TRBJ1-1; D is unresolved. CDR3 length: 13 residues. CDR1 LNHDA and CDR2 SQIVND come from the germline V gene (reference sequence). CDR3 protein: CASSSIGTTEASF. In DNA, the CDR3 is TGTGCCAGTAGTAGTATCGGTACCACTGAAGCTTCCTTT. The complete variable domain, with remaining parts taken from reference TRBV19 and TRBJ1-1, reads DGGITQSPKYLFRKEGQNVTLSCEQNLNHDAMYWYRQDPGQGLRLIYYSQIVNDFQKGDIAEGYSVSREKKESFPLTVTSAQKNPTAFYLCASSSIGTTEASFGQGTRLTVV.

At least ten counts were recorded for this clonotype. The gene calls are TRBV5-1 and TRBJ2-2; D is possibly TRBD1 (5 bases). V was pared by 7 bases and J by 6 bases, with 13 bases between. The CDR3 loop spans 13 amino acids. From germline, CDR1 is SGHRS and CDR2 YFSETQ. This CDR3 reads CASLPGASGELFF. CDR3 nucleotide sequence: TGCGCCAGCCTTCCTGGGGCTTCCGGGGAGCTGTTTTTT.

This clonotype occurred a few times. The V call is TRBV3-1, the J call TRBJ2-3; 7 nucleotides align to TRBD2. In germline, CDR1 is LGHDT, CDR2 YNNKEL (reference sequence). The CDR3 consists of 15 residues. V dropped 6 bases and J dropped 5; count of bases not matched to a gene: 11. The CDR3 loop is CASSNSGIQQDTQYF. CDR3 coding DNA: TGTGCCAGCAGTAACAGCGGGATTCAGCAAGATACGCAGTATTTT.

Concerning this clonotype: Being one base from a much bigger clone, this may be a read error. V is TRBV7-8 and J is TRBJ1-1; no clear D gene. Germline-derived CDR1 and CDR2 are SGHVS and FQNEAQ. V shed 5 bases and J shed 4 bases, with 11 bases lying between them. The CDR3 spans 13 residues. CDR3 sequence reads: CASSQTSGTEAFF. The CDR3 nucleotides are TGTGCCAGCAGCCAAACTTCGGGCACTGAAGCTTTCTTT. Looking up the rest from reference TRBV7-8 and TRBJ1-1 gives the full variable domain: GAGVSQSPRYKVAKRGQDVALRCDPISGHVSLFWYQQALGQGPEFLTYFQNEAQLDKSGLPSDRFFAERPEGSVSTLKIQRTQQEDSAVYLCASSQTSGTEAFFGQGTRLTVV.

This clonotype was seen repeatedly, ten times or more. The chain couples TRBV6-1 to TRBJ2-7, with TRBD2 as a possible D gene (6 bases). Trimming took off 6 bases at V and 0 bases at J, with 18 bases between the two ends. Germline values: CDR1 MNHNS, CDR2 SASEGT. The CDR3 has 16 amino acids. The CDR3 sequence is CASSPPDISGSYEQYF. The CDR3 bases are TGTGCCAGCAGCCCACCGGATATTAGCGGCTCCTACGAGCAGTACTTC.

In this sample, this clonotype turned up many times. This chain links TRBV28 with TRBJ2-7; TRBD1 is a possible D gene (6 bases). Germline loops: CDR1 MDHEN, CDR2 SYDVKM. V was shortened by 5 bases and J by 0 bases, with 14 bases between the two germline ends. The CDR3 spans 15 residues. In DNA, the CDR3 is TGTGCCAGCAGTGTCCCGGGACAAAGCTCCTACGAGCAGTACTTC. It codes for CASSVPGQSSYEQYF.

Only a few counts were recorded for this clonotype. This chain connects TRBV29-1 to TRBJ2-1; D gene uncertain. The CDR3 has 13 residues. The V gene's germline CDR1 is SQVTM and CDR2 ANQGSEA. V was cut by 3 bases and J by 4 bases, with 10 bases left in between. DNA of the CDR3: TGCAGCGTTGATCTATCTCCGTACAATGAGCAGTTCTTC. This translates into CSVDLSPYNEQFF.

This clonotype was seen a few times. The rearrangement joins TRBV12-3 or TRBV12-4 to TRBJ1-2; D unresolved. This CDR3 has 15 amino acids. Deletions cut 1 base from V and 8 bases from J, with 17 bases between. This chain's CDR3 is CASSLESPGLGGYTF. The CDR3 DNA is TGTGCCAGCAGTTTAGAGTCGCCAGGCCTGGGGGGCTACACCTTC.

A few counts support this clonotype. The chain combines TRBV27 with TRBJ2-7; TRBD1 agrees at 11 bases. The CDR3 has 14 amino acids. Germline CDR1 and CDR2: MNHEY and SMNVEV (reference sequence). V lost 5 bases to trimming and J lost 7 bases; unmatched junction nucleotides: 7. The CDR3 bases are TGTGCCAGCAGTCGCGGGACAGGGGGACGGGAGCAGTACTTC. As protein: CASSRGTGGREQYF.

Regarding this clonotype: This may arise from a read error, as a much more abundant clone is one base away. It is likely a read error, because the conserved phenylalanine at the end of the CDR3 is missing. The chain combines TRBV12-3 or TRBV12-4 with TRBJ1-1; maybe TRBD1 (6 bases). The CDR3 sequence is 12 residues long. Trimming removed 8 bases from V and 8 bases from J, with 15 bases in between. This CDR3 is CASGGGRGEAFL. The CDR3 bases are TGTGCCAGCGGGGGGGGCAGGGGAGAAGCTTTCCTT.

This clonotype was recorded many times. The gene calls are TRBV12-3 or TRBV12-4 and TRBJ1-5; 8 positions match TRBD1. J was trimmed by 6 bases and V by 3 bases; bases with no gene match: 7. The CDR3 covers 15 residues. The CDR3 here is CASSLVRGPGQPQHF. In nucleotides, the CDR3 is TGTGCCAGCAGTTTGGTCAGGGGGCCGGGTCAGCCCCAGCATTTT.

This clonotype was detected only a few times. V is TRBV2 and J is TRBJ1-3; D is perhaps TRBD1 (5 bases). The germline gives CDR1 SNHLY, CDR2 FYNNEI. V lost 6 bases, J lost 3 bases, and 12 bases lay in between. The CDR3 spans 14 residues. CDR3 amino acids: CASRLRGSGNTIYF. CDR3 bases: TGTGCCAGCAGGTTGAGGGGTAGTGGAAACACCATATATTTT.

This clonotype was counted at least ten times. V is TRBV27 and J is TRBJ2-7, with 10 bases identical to TRBD2. J was trimmed by 6 bases and V by 6 bases; bases with no gene match: 11. The germline V gene has CDR1 MNHEY and CDR2 SMNVEV (reference sequence). There are 15 residues in the CDR3. The chain's CDR3 is CASSPSGTSAGEQYF. The CDR3 DNA reads TGTGCCAGCAGCCCCTCCGGGACTAGCGCGGGCGAGCAGTACTTC.

This clonotype was detected ten times or more. CDR3 loop: CASRGTSGIYEQYF. CDR3 DNA: TGTGCCAGCAGGGGGACTAGCGGCATTTACGAGCAGTACTTC. This chain links TRBV2 with TRBJ2-7; 11 bases line up with TRBD2. The CDR3 totals 14 residues. With V trimmed by 6 bases and J by 4 bases, 5 bases remained unmatched. Germline CDR1 and CDR2: SNHLY and FYNNEI. The whole variable domain, filled in from reference TRBV2 and TRBJ2-7, reads EPEVTQTPSHQVTQMGQEVILRCVPISNHLYFYWYRQILGQKVEFLVSFYNNEISEKSEIFDDQFSVERPDGSNFTLKIRSTKLEDSAMYFCASRGTSGIYEQYFGPGTRLTVT.

This clonotype was counted at least ten times. V is TRBV24-1 and J is TRBJ2-2; maybe TRBD2 (6 bases). Germline V gene sequence: CDR1 KGHDR, CDR2 SFDVKD. V lost 1 base to trimming and J lost 3 bases, with 8 bases between them. This CDR3 is 15 amino acids long. The CDR3 region is CATSDFRRDTGELFF. The CDR3 bases are TGTGCCACCAGTGATTTTAGGAGGGACACCGGGGAGCTGTTTTTT.

This clonotype was counted at least ten times. This sequence joins TRBV10-3 and TRBJ2-1, with TRBD2 matching 7 bases. Germline V gives CDR1 ENHRY, CDR2 SYGVKD. The V and J ends lost 5 bases and 8 bases, in that order; junction bases with no gene match: 12. The CDR3 runs 15 residues. CDR3 protein: CAISPGGPGVDEQFF. In DNA, the CDR3 is TGTGCCATCAGTCCGGGGGGACCGGGGGTGGATGAGCAGTTCTTC.